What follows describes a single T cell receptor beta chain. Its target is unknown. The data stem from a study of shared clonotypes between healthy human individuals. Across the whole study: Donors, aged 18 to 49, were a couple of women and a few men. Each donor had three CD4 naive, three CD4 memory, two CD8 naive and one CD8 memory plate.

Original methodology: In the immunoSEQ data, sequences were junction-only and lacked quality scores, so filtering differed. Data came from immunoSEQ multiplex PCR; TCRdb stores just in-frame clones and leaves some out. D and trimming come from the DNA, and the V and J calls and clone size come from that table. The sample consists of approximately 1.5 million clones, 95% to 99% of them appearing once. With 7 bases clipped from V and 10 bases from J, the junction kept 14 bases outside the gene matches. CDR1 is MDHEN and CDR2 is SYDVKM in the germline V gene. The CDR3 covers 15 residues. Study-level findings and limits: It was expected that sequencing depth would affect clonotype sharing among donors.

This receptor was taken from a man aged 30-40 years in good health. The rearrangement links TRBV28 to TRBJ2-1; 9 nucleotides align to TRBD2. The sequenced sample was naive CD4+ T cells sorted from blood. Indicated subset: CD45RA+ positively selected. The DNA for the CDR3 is TGTGCCAGCACCCCAAGGGCGGGAGGGATCTCGGAGCAGTTCTTC. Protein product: CASTPRAGGISEQFF.